The 16 T cell receptor beta chains given below trace back to one sample, sequenced in a study of blood T cells in healthy people across ages. With a J-beta primer mix and a sample-barcoded 5' primer, a second PCR ran about 6 to 11 cycles. TCRdb re-derived calls from the 5' RACE reads in MiXCR, one entry per CDR3 protein. Among about 800,000 distinct CDR3 sequences, 55% to 75% were seen once, and the ten largest hold about 20%. The sequenced sample was blood. The receptors derive from a man aged 30 to 39 in good health.

This clonotype was observed a single time. The gene calls are TRBV13 and TRBJ2-3; D could derive from TRBD1 or TRBD2 (6 bases each). Germline V gene lookup returns CDR1 PRHDT and CDR2 FYEKMQ (reference sequence). The V gene lost 5 bases and the J gene lost 1 base, with 25 bases spanning the gap. The CDR3 totals 19 residues. CDR3 amino acids: CASSPSDSLGGLGTDTQYF. CDR3 nucleotides: TGTGCCAGCAGCCCCTCGGACAGTCTCGGGGGACTTGGCACAGATACGCAGTATTTT.

V gene TRBV6-2 or TRBV6-3 combines with J gene TRBJ2-7; D not resolved. Germline assignment: CDR1 MNHEY and CDR2 SVGEGT. There are 12 residues in the CDR3. V lost 8 bases, J lost 0 bases, and 8 bases lay in between. The CDR3 bases are TGTGCCAGCTATTGGAGCTCCTACGAGCAGTACTTC. Encoded protein: CASYWSSYEQYF.

This rearrangement joins TRBV11-2 to TRBJ2-5, with D perhaps matching TRBD2 (6 bases). CDR1 is SGHAT, CDR2 FQNNGV, per germline. V lost 3 bases and J 1 base, leaving 9 bases between the germline ends. CDR3 size: 14 residues. CDR3 nucleotide sequence: TGTGCCAGCAGCTTCATAGCGGCCCAAGAGACCCAGTACTTC. Translated, it gives CASSFIAAQETQYF.

The chain has TRBV30 and TRBJ2-7, with a tentative D call TRBD2 (7 bases). Germline CDR1 reads GTSNPN; CDR2 reads SVGIG (reference sequence). The CDR3 has 13 amino acids. Trimming shortened V by 3 bases and J by 2 bases, and 11 bases separated the two germline ends. The CDR3 coding sequence is TGTGCCTGGAGCATGGGGGGGCCCTACGAGCAGTACTTC. Translated: CAWSMGGPYEQYF.

The chain joins TRBV7-9 to TRBJ2-3; TRBD1 is a possible D gene (5 bases). Germline V gene data show CDR1 as SEHNR and CDR2 as FQNEAQ (reference sequence). CDR3 length: 16 amino acids. V was clipped by 5 bases and J by 3 bases, with 18 bases between them. CDR3 loop: CASSPSLRTLTDTQYF. In nucleotides, the CDR3 is TGTGCCAGCAGCCCCAGCCTACGGACATTAACAGATACGCAGTATTTT.

V is TRBV4-2 and J is TRBJ2-7; no definite D call. The end of the DNA fits TRBJ2-4 better, so the J call may be wrong. CDR3 length: 14 amino acids. The germline gives CDR1 LGHNA, CDR2 YNFKEQ. Written as DNA, the CDR3 is TGTGCCAGCAGCCAAGATTCTGGCATCGGCATTCAGTACTTC. Amino acid sequence: CASSQDSGIGIQYF.

The chain recombines TRBV7-9 with TRBJ1-2, with a possible D match to TRBD1 (5 bases). Trimming removed 5 bases at V and 7 bases at J, with 20 bases between. The CDR3 consists of 15 residues. Germline values: CDR1 SEHNR, CDR2 FQNEAQ (reference sequence). The CDR3 is CASSPPGPASFGYTF. The CDR3 DNA reads as TGTGCCAGCAGCCCTCCGGGACCCGCGTCTTTTGGCTACACCTTC.

This clonotype was counted only a few times. J is TRBJ2-1 and V is TRBV20-1; TRBD2 agrees at 8 bases. The CDR3 is 16 residues long. V lost 5 bases to trimming and J lost 7 bases; unmatched junction nucleotides: 16. From germline, CDR1 is DFQATT and CDR2 SNEGSKA (reference sequence). CDR3 DNA: TGCAGTGCTTGGCCGAACTCCAAGCGGGAGAGTAATGAGCAGTTCTTC. Protein product: CSAWPNSKRESNEQFF.

This clonotype was observed a few times. The chain is built from TRBV10-3 and TRBJ1-5; 10 bases are a match to TRBD1. The ends lost 10 bases at V and 3 bases at J; junction bases unmatched: 12. CDR1 is ENHRY, CDR2 SYGVKD, per germline. There are 16 residues in the CDR3. As DNA, the CDR3 is TGTGCCACCAAAGCCGGGACAGGGGTCTTCAATCAGCCCCAGCATTTT. Its protein is CATKAGTGVFNQPQHF.

A few counts support this clonotype. The chain carries TRBV5-1 and TRBJ2-5, with a tentative D call TRBD2 (5 bases). Trimming removed 4 bases at V and 1 base at J, with 14 bases between. The germline CDR1 and CDR2 sequences are SGHRS and YFSETQ. The CDR3 spans 15 residues. CDR3 DNA sequence: TGCGCCAGCAGCAAGGACTCAACGTCCCAAGAGACCCAGTACTTC. It encodes CASSKDSTSQETQYF.

This clonotype has only a few counts. This sequence joins TRBV7-2 and TRBJ1-5; 11 positions match TRBD1. The junction had 7 bases not matched to a gene; V was cut back by 5 bases and J by 7 bases. The CDR3 sequence is 15 residues long. Germline CDR1 SGHTA, CDR2 FQGNSA. The CDR3 sequence: CASSQGTGGYQPQHF. CDR3 coding DNA: TGTGCCAGCAGCCAGGGGACAGGGGGTTACCAGCCCCAGCATTTT.

This clonotype appeared a few times. J is TRBJ1-2 and V is TRBV6-1, with TRBD1 identical over 7 bases. Germline V gene sequence: CDR1 MNHNS, CDR2 SASEGT. The J segment lost 3 bases and the V segment lost 6 bases, leaving 7 bases of the junction unmatched. The CDR3 contains 14 residues. CDR3 residues: CASSTIDRDYGYTF. The DNA of the CDR3 is TGTGCCAGCAGCACCATCGACAGGGACTATGGCTACACCTTC.

V gene TRBV29-1 combines with J gene TRBJ2-3; D may match TRBD1 or TRBD2 (5 bases each). With 0 bases removed from V and 0 bases from J, the gap between germline ends came to 10 bases. Germline CDR1 is SQVTM and CDR2 is ANQGSEA. The CDR3 runs 15 residues. CDR3 loop: CSVEEGTDSTDTQYF. The CDR3 DNA is TGCAGCGTTGAAGAGGGGACCGATAGCACAGATACGCAGTATTTT.

V and J are TRBV5-1 and TRBJ2-1; possible D gene TRBD1, 5 bases. Trimming stripped 4 bases from V and 6 bases from J, with 14 bases between. The CDR3 loop spans 14 amino acids. The germline V gene has CDR1 SGHRS and CDR2 YFSETQ. DNA of the CDR3: TGCGCCAGCAGCATCCAGGTAGGGGCCAATGAGCAGTTCTTC. Protein product: CASSIQVGANEQFF.

This clonotype appeared a few times. V usage is TRBV7-9 and J usage is TRBJ1-2, with no clear D. This CDR3 contains 15 residues. Trimming shortened V by 2 bases and J by 4 bases, and 14 bases separated the two germline ends. Germline CDR1 reads SEHNR; CDR2 reads FQNEAQ (reference sequence). The CDR3 DNA reads TGTGCCAGCAGCTTATATAGTGGAAGGAGCTATGGCTACACCTTC. It codes for CASSLYSGRSYGYTF.

The chain employs TRBV5-1 and TRBJ2-3; D is uncertain. Germline V gene sequence: CDR1 SGHRS, CDR2 YFSETQ. The CDR3 extends over 15 amino acids. Trimming removed 4 bases from V and 1 base from J, with 13 bases in between. CDR3 residues: CASSPVAGRTDTQYF. The CDR3 coding sequence is TGCGCCAGCAGCCCCGTAGCAGGTCGCACAGATACGCAGTATTTT. Full variable domain (missing parts from reference TRBV5-1 and TRBJ2-3): KAGVTQTPRYLIKTRGQQVTLSCSPISGHRSVSWYQQTPGQGLQFLFEYFSETQRNKGNFPGRFSGRQFSNSRSEMNVSTLELGDSALYLCASSPVAGRTDTQYFGPGTRLTVL.